A selection of T cell receptor beta chains follows, all from one sample in a study of OX40 agonist ivuxolimab in advanced cancers. Generated by immunoSEQ multiplex PCR, the TCRdb table keeps only in-frame clones and is missing some. This sample yields tens of thousands of clones, of which 86% are seen a single time; around 0.6% belongs to the top ten. The source material was CD4+ or CD8+ T cells sorted from blood, sampled in a trial of the OX40 agonist ivuxolimab. These receptors all come from an adult with an advanced solid tumor such as melanoma, head and neck, liver or kidney cancer. The conserved cysteine and the conserved F or W are not part of the CDR3 here. Clone size, where shown, is once, few, many, or a class for clones that have expanded.

V gene	clone size	J gene	CDR3 protein
TRBV7-2	once	TRBJ1-2	ASSSSVDFVNYGYT
TRBV30	NA	TRBJ1-2	AWRPGFGGYT
TRBV19	NA	TRBJ1-6	ATREAEPNSPLH
TRBV4-1	NA	TRBJ1-4	ASSRNPDGTNEKLF
TRBV9	NA	TRBJ1-1	ASSPDLGYPNTEAF
TRBV5-1	NA	TRBJ1-4	ASSLQGSAVVGEKLF
TRBV29-1	once	TRBJ2-2	SVDAGYTGELF
TRBV19	few	TRBJ1-1	ASLLMGGVTEAF
TRBV4-3	NA	TRBJ1-2	ASSHRDTRNYGYT
TRBV28	NA	TRBJ2-5	ASKAGLVFETQY
TRBV6-5	NA	TRBJ1-2	ASSPPETGGYT
TRBV4-3	few	TRBJ2-1	ASSLDRNNEQF
TRBV28	NA	TRBJ1-1	ASSLQDRVSNTEAF
TRBV5-5	once	TRBJ2-4	ASSFGTPGKNIQY
TRBV7-6	once	TRBJ2-7	ASSRNNYEQY
TRBV6-6	few	TRBJ2-4	ASSPGQGTNIQY
TRBV19	NA	TRBJ1-1	ASKPLTVGTEAF
TRBV19	NA	TRBJ2-2	ASRTSGALGDTGELF
TRBV5-1	NA	TRBJ2-1	ASSLGGQSFYNEQF
TRBV9	NA	TRBJ2-7	ASSGGLAGSFYEQY
TRBV6-1	NA	TRBJ1-1	ASRSLRADTEAF
TRBV5-5	NA	TRBJ2-1	ASSLVDREDNEQF
TRBV5-4	once	TRBJ1-3	ASSREGGSGNTIY
TRBV7-2	NA	TRBJ1-1	ASSYTRDTEAF
TRBV2	NA	TRBJ2-6	ASSEARPSGANVLT
TRBV5-6	NA	TRBJ2-4	ASSLRVGLDKNIQY
TRBV6-6	NA	TRBJ1-1	ASSQTVPGQRTEAF
TRBV7-2	NA	TRBJ2-3	ASSRGLLDTQY
TRBV6-6	few	TRBJ2-5	ASSPRLAAQETQY
TRBV6-5	NA	TRBJ1-5	ASRSRQGNQPQH
TRBV6-5	NA	TRBJ2-7	ASSSQRGGAGEQY
TRBV7-3	NA	TRBJ2-5	ASSFSNQETQY
TRBV29-1	NA	TRBJ2-2	SPKPETSGSPGELF
TRBV2	NA	TRBJ2-1	ASPRPYGNEQF
TRBV2	NA	TRBJ2-7	ASSERPFSYEQY
TRBV27	once	TRBJ1-2	ASSAAGVPFGYT
TRBV11-2	once	NA	ASSPVRGQISYEQY
TRBV15	NA	TRBJ1-5	ATSRETAGFSNQPQH
TRBV19	NA	TRBJ1-5	ASTSASFSNQPQH
TRBV5-8	NA	TRBJ2-1	ASSLEYNEQF
TRBV10-3	NA	TRBJ1-2	AISGARYGYT
TRBV6-5	NA	TRBJ2-5	ARNPQLQETQY